This T cell receptor beta chain was identified during a study of blood T cell repertoires in COVID-19. Study overall: PBMCs, B-cell-depleted T cells, or T cells were the source of the cDNA or gDNA that made up the material.

Only in-frame clones appear in the TCRdb table, and some are missing; sequencing was by immunoSEQ multiplex PCR. Here the sample spans around 99,000 clones, over 60% being singletons. This CDR3 is 15 amino acids long. The V gene's germline CDR1 is LNHDA and CDR2 SQIVND (reference sequence). J lost 5 bases, V lost 7 bases, and 9 bases had no gene match. This chain connects TRBV19 to TRBJ2-2; 8 nucleotides align to TRBD2. The receptor was derived from a man between 65 and 79 years old with acute or convalescent COVID-19. The sequenced sample consisted of peripheral blood. In DNA, the CDR3 is TGTGCCAGTACCCCCCCGGGACTAGTAACCGGGGAGCTGTTTTTT. This encodes CASTPPGLVTGELFF.